A selection of T cell receptor beta chains follows, all from one sample in a study of Tregs in tolerant kidney transplant recipients. Profiling relied on immunoSEQ multiplex PCR, and the TCRdb table lists in-frame clones only, not all of them. The sample comprises roughly 86,000 clones, approximately 94% of which are singletons, and more than 1.5% rests with the top ten. The starting material was CD4+ T cells from blood (PBMCs), obtained 12 months after the transplant. These receptors originate from a human patient who received a combined kidney and bone marrow transplant. Some T cells may be the graft donor's. CDR3s include the opening cysteine and the closing phenylalanine or tryptophan. Fields, in order: V gene, clone size, D gene, J gene, CDR3 protein, CDR3 DNA. A D gene is named only where the DNA matches it firmly. Clone size is stated in some rows and not others, as once, few, many or a class when expanded.

TRBV7-2	.	TRBD1	TRBJ2-1	CASKIAGGREQFF	TGTGCCAGCAAAATAGCAGGGGGCCGTGAGCAGTTCTTC
TRBV6-9	.	.	TRBJ2-3	CASSYTGWADTQYF	TGTGCCAGCAGTTATACAGGGTGGGCAGATACGCAGTATTTT
TRBV2	.	TRBD1	TRBJ2-1	CASRTDQGDYNEQFF	TGTGCCAGCAGGACCGATCAGGGGGACTACAATGAGCAGTTCTTC
TRBV30	.	.	TRBJ2-5	CAWSPRAGGTQYF	TGTGCCTGGAGTCCGAGGGCAGGAGGGACCCAGTACTTC
TRBV11-3	.	TRBD2	TRBJ2-7	CASSFGLAGTYEQYF	TGTGCCAGCAGCTTCGGACTAGCGGGTACCTACGAGCAGTACTTC
TRBV11-2	.	TRBD2	TRBJ2-7	CASSSAKGLAGPTYEQYF	TGTGCCAGCAGCTCGGCAAAGGGGCTAGCGGGACCGACCTACGAGCAGTACTTC
TRBV4-2	.	.	TRBJ2-5	CASSPTSRETQYF	TGTGCCAGCAGCCCAACGAGTAGAGAGACCCAGTACTTC
TRBV4-1	.	.	TRBJ2-1	CASSQTGTSYNEQFF	TGCGCCAGCAGCCAAACCGGGACTTCCTACAATGAGCAGTTCTTC
TRBV9	.	.	TRBJ1-1	CASSVGWASTEAFF	TGTGCCAGCAGCGTAGGGTGGGCCTCAACTGAAGCTTTCTTT
TRBV6-1	few	.	TRBJ1-2	CASSDQTAGRRYTF	TGTGCCAGCAGCGATCAGACCGCGGGACGACGCTACACCTTC
TRBV4-2	.	TRBD2	TRBJ2-3	CASSQETSGGEADTQYF	TGTGCCAGCAGCCAAGAGACTAGCGGGGGGGAGGCAGATACGCAGTATTTT
TRBV28	.	.	TRBJ1-5	CASRPGLGQPQHF	TGTGCCAGCCGTCCTGGTTTGGGCCAGCCCCAGCATTTT
TRBV18	.	TRBD1	TRBJ1-2	CASSRDRGTDYGYTF	TGTGCCAGCTCACGTGACAGGGGGACGGACTATGGCTACACCTTC
TRBV7-2	.	.	TRBJ1-2	CASSLGGRRGYTF	TGTGCCAGCAGCTTAGGGGGGCGACGGGGCTACACCTTC
TRBV20-1	.	.	TRBJ2-2	CSASVTGELFF	TGCAGTGCTAGCGTGACCGGGGAGCTGTTTTTT
TRBV9	.	.	TRBJ1-2	CASSTTQRGGNGYTF	TGTGCCAGCAGCACCACCCAACGGGGGGGTAATGGCTACACCTTC
TRBV4-3	.	TRBD2	TRBJ2-3	CASSPRGSEAGLNTQYF	TGCGCCAGCAGCCCCCGTGGGTCGGAAGCGGGATTAAATACGCAGTATTTT
TRBV15	.	.	TRBJ2-3	CATSRALATDTQYF	TGTGCCACCAGCAGAGCGCTAGCGACAGATACGCAGTATTTT
TRBV7-2	.	.	TRBJ2-3	CASSLSWLADTQYF	TGTGCCAGCAGCTTAAGTTGGTTAGCAGATACGCAGTATTTT
TRBV18	.	.	TRBJ1-2	CASSPSTEANYGYTF	TGTGCCAGCTCACCCTCGACAGAAGCTAACTATGGCTACACCTTC
TRBV5-1	.	.	TRBJ1-6	CASSLGRSYNSPLHF	TGCGCCAGCAGCTTGGGTCGCTCCTATAATTCACCCCTCCACTTT
TRBV7-9	.	.	TRBJ2-7	CASSPLAASYEQYF	TGTGCCAGCAGCCCTTTAGCCGCTTCCTACGAGCAGTACTTC
TRBV7-6	.	TRBD2	TRBJ2-7	CASSPRLAGVSEQYF	TGTGCCAGCAGCCCCCGACTAGCGGGAGTCTCCGAGCAGTACTTC
TRBV20-1	.	.	TRBJ1-1	CSAAVTAQAFF	TGCAGTGCCGCCGTAACAGCTCAGGCTTTCTTT
TRBV5-5	.	TRBD1	TRBJ2-5	CASSRTGQETQYF	TGTGCCAGCAGCCGGACAGGACAAGAGACCCAGTACTTC
TRBV4-1	.	TRBD2	TRBJ2-7	CASSQGPGGRYEQYF	TGCGCCAGCAGCCAAGGGCCGGGGGGGCGGTACGAGCAGTACTTC
TRBV30	.	TRBD1	TRBJ2-1	CAWNRGNRGRMGNEQFF	TGTGCCTGGAATAGAGGGAACAGGGGGAGGATGGGGAATGAGCAGTTCTTC
TRBV5-1	.	TRBD1	TRBJ2-7	CASSVRDRAYEQYF	TGCGCCAGCAGCGTTAGGGACAGGGCCTACGAGCAGTACTTC
TRBV29-1	.	TRBD1	TRBJ1-1	CSATGGANTEAFF	TGCAGCGCCACAGGGGGCGCGAACACTGAAGCTTTCTTT
TRBV9	.	TRBD2	TRBJ2-5	CASSVAPAGDSETQYF	TGTGCCAGCAGCGTAGCGCCAGCGGGAGATTCAGAGACCCAGTACTTC
TRBV5-3	.	.	TRBJ1-6	CARSLGGIGYNSPLHF	TGTGCCAGAAGCTTAGGTGGAATCGGGTATAATTCACCCCTCCACTTT
TRBV11-1	.	.	TRBJ2-2	CASSLGLTGELFF	TGTGCCAGCAGCTTGGGGCTCACCGGGGAGCTGTTTTTT
TRBV7-8	.	TRBD1	TRBJ1-2	CASTRNGDRGNYGYTF	TGTGCCAGCACGCGAAACGGGGACAGGGGGAACTATGGCTACACCTTC
TRBV6-1	.	.	TRBJ2-3	CASSEARRYTQYF	TGTGCCAGCAGTGAAGCGAGGCGATATACGCAGTATTTT
TRBV10-3	once	TRBD1	TRBJ2-7	CAISKQGASYEQYF	TGTGCCATCAGTAAACAGGGGGCAAGCTACGAGCAGTACTTC
TRBV5-4	.	.	TRBJ1-1	CASSLRPGDTEAFF	TGTGCCAGCAGCTTGAGGCCAGGGGACACTGAAGCTTTCTTT
TRBV7-9	.	.	TRBJ1-3	CASSITGKGNTIYF	TGTGCCAGCAGCATAACAGGGAAAGGAAACACCATATATTTT
TRBV7-3	.	TRBD1	TRBJ2-7	CASSRDRGIGEQYF	TGTGCCAGCAGTCGGGACAGGGGGATCGGTGAGCAGTACTTC
TRBV4-1	few	.	TRBJ2-7	CASSHDPRVPGYEQYF	TGCGCCAGCAGCCACGACCCCAGGGTACCCGGCTACGAGCAGTACTTC
TRBV10-3	.	.	TRBJ2-3	CAISVGLTSTDTQYF	TGTGCCATCAGTGTTGGGCTTACTAGCACAGATACGCAGTATTTT
TRBV25-1	.	.	TRBJ2-4	CASSEYFNKNIQYF	TGTGCCAGCAGTGAATATTTCAACAAAAACATTCAGTACTTC
TRBV14	few	TRBD2	TRBJ2-1	CASSQGLAHYGGEFF	TGTGCCAGCAGTCAGGGACTAGCGCACTACGGGGGTGAGTTCTTC
TRBV7-8	.	.	TRBJ2-7	CASSGGVYEQYF	TGTGCCAGCAGCGGAGGGGTATACGAGCAGTACTTC
TRBV10-3	.	TRBD1	TRBJ2-5	CAIRTGGFQETQYF	TGTGCCATTAGGACAGGGGGCTTCCAAGAGACCCAGTACTTC
TRBV12-5	once	.	TRBJ2-1	CASGLVLAGGNSYNEQFF	TGTGCTAGTGGTTTGGTACTTGCCGGTGGTAACTCCTACAATGAGCAGTTCTTC
TRBV5-1	.	TRBD2	TRBJ2-1	CASSLASGRANEQFF	TGCGCCAGCAGCTTGGCTAGCGGGAGGGCCAATGAGCAGTTCTTC